These T cell receptor beta chains were read from a single sample in a study of cytomegalovirus exposure and HLA in healthy donors. Assay: immunoSEQ multiplex PCR; the TCRdb copy retains only in-frame clones and omits some. Found here are about 140,000 clones; the top ten clones hold 2% to 3%. The sample was PBMCs. The receptors here all came from a middle-aged man in good health and CMV-seronegative. Both conserved end residues are part of each CDR3. D genes are given only for firm matches.

CDR3aa | CDR3nt | j_gene | d_gene | v_gene
CASSAGGRGTSVAQYF | TGTGCCAGCAGCGCGGGGGGGCGGGGGACATCTGTGGCGCAGTATTTT | TRBJ2-3 | TRBD2 | TRBV5-6
CASSSLDRYDQPQHF | TGTGCCAGCAGTTCCTTAGACAGGTATGATCAGCCCCAGCATTTT | TRBJ1-5 | NA | TRBV27
CASNFYTNLNTEAFF | TGTGCCAGCAACTTTTACACGAATCTGAACACTGAAGCTTTCTTT | TRBJ1-1 | NA | TRBV7-9
CASSVSGTGGFYSNQPQHF | TGTGCCAGCAGCGTATCCGGGACAGGGGGTTTTTATAGCAATCAGCCCCAGCATTTT | TRBJ1-5 | TRBD1 | TRBV7-8
CASSLMLGEGKLFF | TGTGCCAGCAGCTTAATGTTAGGGGAAGGAAAACTGTTTTTT | TRBJ1-4 | NA | TRBV11-2
CASSDAGGFGYTF | TGTGCCAGCAGTGACGCCGGGGGATTTGGCTACACCTTC | TRBJ1-2 | NA | TRBV6-1
CASSLAEWGTSFYGYTF | TGTGCCAGCAGCTTAGCCGAATGGGGGACATCCTTCTATGGCTACACCTTC | TRBJ1-2 | NA | TRBV11-2
CASSSGQGAYNEQFF | TGTGCCAGCAGCTCCGGACAGGGAGCATACAATGAGCAGTTCTTC | TRBJ2-1 | TRBD1 | TRBV7-3
CASSSTGGTNEKLFF | TGTGCCAGCAGTTCGACAGGGGGGACTAATGAAAAACTGTTTTTT | TRBJ1-4 | TRBD1 | TRBV6-6
CASSWGQGALTETQYF | TGTGCCAGCAGCTGGGGACAGGGGGCTTTGACTGAGACCCAGTACTTC | TRBJ2-5 | TRBD1 | TRBV5-8
CASSSQFSGANVLTF | TGTGCCAGCAGTTCCCAGTTCTCTGGGGCCAACGTCCTGACTTTC | TRBJ2-6 | NA | TRBV27
CASSSGGASGSGANVLTF | TGTGCCAGCAGCTCCGGGGGGGCTTCAGGCTCTGGGGCCAACGTCCTGACTTTC | TRBJ2-6 | TRBD2 | TRBV5-4
CASSLGTVQLFYYGYTF | TGTGCCAGCAGCTTAGGGACAGTTCAGTTATTTTACTATGGCTACACCTTC | TRBJ1-2 | NA | TRBV7-8
CASSLAAGASYEQYF | TGTGCCAGCAGCTTAGCAGCGGGAGCGTCCTACGAGCAGTACTTC | TRBJ2-7 | TRBD2 | TRBV11-3